The rows below give T cell receptor beta chains drawn from one sample of a study of CD8 T cells in ankylosing spondylitis. TCRdb ran MiXCR on the 5' RACE reads and lists one entry per CDR3 protein. This table holds about 170,000 distinct CDR3 sequences, around 16% found once. The sequencing input was blood, either unsorted or a sorted T cell fraction (not recorded which). The receptor source for this set is a male donor with ankylosing spondylitis or in good health (not recorded which). Both conserved end residues are part of each CDR3. The D gene is left open where the match is weak. Clone size, where shown, is once, few, many, or a class for clones that have expanded.

clone_size j_call d_call v_call cdr3_aa cdr3_nt
few TRBJ1-2 . TRBV2 CASSEGGDRYGYTF TGTGCCAGCAGTGAAGGGGGCGATCGTTATGGCTACACCTTC
. TRBJ2-3 TRBD1 TRBV5-1 CASSLVGTGGEDTQYF TGCGCCAGCAGCTTAGTTGGGACAGGGGGCGAAGATACGCAGTATTTT
. TRBJ1-1 . TRBV27 CASSAVGNTEAFF TGTGCCAGCAGCGCTGTAGGGAACACTGAAGCTTTCTTT
many TRBJ1-1 TRBD1 TRBV7-2 CASSSKTGLTEAFF TGTGCCAGCAGCTCGAAGACAGGGCTCACTGAAGCTTTCTTT
few TRBJ2-3 TRBD1 TRBV24-1 CATSDLRTGPSTDTQYF TGTGCCACCAGTGACCTTCGGACAGGGCCGAGCACAGATACGCAGTATTTT
. TRBJ2-1 . TRBV12-5 CTSGDWGNNEQFF TGTACTAGTGGGGATTGGGGGAACAATGAGCAGTTCTTC
many TRBJ1-5 TRBD1 TRBV12-3/TRBV12-4 CASSGQGLSNQPQHF TGTGCCAGCAGTGGACAGGGGCTCAGCAATCAGCCCCAGCATTTT
many TRBJ2-7 . TRBV20-1 CSATSPIGEQYF TGCAGTGCCACGAGTCCCATCGGGGAGCAGTACTTC
many TRBJ2-1 TRBD1 TRBV5-6 CASSLSGGNEQFF TGTGCCAGCAGCTTGTCAGGGGGCAATGAGCAGTTCTTC
many TRBJ2-5 TRBD2 TRBV5-5 CASSFPGLAGAETQYF TGTGCCAGCAGCTTTCCGGGACTAGCGGGAGCGGAGACCCAGTACTTC
many TRBJ2-7 TRBD1 TRBV20-1 CSAREIRGRSEQYF TGCAGTGCTAGGGAAATCAGGGGGCGGAGCGAGCAGTACTTC
. TRBJ1-1 . TRBV5-4 CASSLDRAPLEAFF TGTGCCAGCAGCTTGGACAGGGCCCCCCTTGAAGCTTTCTTT
many TRBJ2-7 TRBD2 TRBV5-1 CASSTGTSGIDEQYF TGCGCCAGCAGCACAGGGACTAGCGGGATTGACGAGCAGTACTTC
many TRBJ1-1 TRBD1 TRBV25-1 CASSERGGASTEAFF TGTGCCAGCAGTGAGCGAGGGGGCGCCAGCACTGAAGCTTTCTTT
few TRBJ2-3 . TRBV28 CASIPGGTDTQYF TGTGCCAGCATTCCGGGAGGCACAGATACGCAGTATTTT
. TRBJ2-1 . TRBV28 CASRTQTQFGYNEQFF TGTGCCAGCAGAACCCAAACCCAATTCGGGTACAATGAGCAGTTCTTC
. TRBJ2-2 . TRBV19 CASSISGGAGELFF TGTGCCAGTAGTATATCGGGCGGGGCCGGGGAGCTGTTTTTT
many TRBJ1-5 . TRBV19 CASSIDVQHNQPQHF TGTGCCAGTAGTATAGACGTACAGCATAATCAGCCCCAGCATTTT
. TRBJ1-4 . TRBV2 CATGMTNEKLFF TGTGCCACCGGTATGACGAATGAAAAACTGTTTTTT
few TRBJ2-3 . TRBV6-1 CASSSDLSTDTQYF TGTGCCAGCAGCTCCGACCTGAGCACAGATACGCAGTATTTT
. TRBJ2-7 . TRBV28 CASSLSLLEQYF TGTGCCAGCAGTTTATCACTCCTCGAGCAGTACTTC
many TRBJ1-2 . TRBV5-1 CASSEAGFNGYTF TGCGCCAGCAGCGAGGCAGGGTTTAATGGCTACACCTTC
many TRBJ1-5 . TRBV20-1 CSARDTNNQPQHF TGCAGTGCTAGGGACACTAACAATCAGCCCCAGCATTTT
. TRBJ2-3 TRBD2 TRBV5-1 CASSLGGVDTQYF TGCGCCAGCAGCCTCGGGGGGGTAGATACGCAGTATTTT
. TRBJ1-1 . TRBV7-9 CASSEQGNTEAFF TGTGCCAGCTCGGAGCAGGGTAACACTGAAGCTTTCTTT
many TRBJ2-3 TRBD2 TRBV28 CASAAGGPDTQYF TGTGCCAGCGCGGCGGGAGGTCCAGATACGCAGTATTTT
. TRBJ1-6 . TRBV28 CVSSLAQNNSPLHF TGTGTCAGCAGTTTAGCACAGAATAATTCACCCCTCCACTTT
. TRBJ2-3 . TRBV7-2 CASSPPAGADAQYF TGTGCCAGCAGCCCTCCGGCGGGGGCAGATGCGCAGTATTTT
few TRBJ2-3 TRBD1 TRBV10-3 CAISGRQGETDTQYF TGTGCCATCAGTGGTAGGCAGGGGGAGACAGATACGCAGTATTTT